This TCR beta chain was identified during a study of identical twins (dated by TCRdb to 2015 to 2016). For the wider study: The study deep-sequenced TCR alpha and beta repertoires from monozygotic twins, unrelated adults of various ages and cord blood to test whether fetal clonotypes persist. To rule out contamination, replicate twin experiments were performed at different times with different library preparation protocols. Beyond this particular receptor, the publication reports: Compared with coincidental sharing between unrelated individuals, out-of-frame TCR alpha sequences shared between twins showed an excess of sequences with low generation probability. Because the same donors could not be followed over many years, the conclusions relied on cross-sectional statistical analysis. Fewer insertions were carried by abundant cord blood beta clonotypes, a similar but weaker trend appeared in young adult naive repertoires, and no such trend appeared in memory repertoires. In monozygotic twins, recombination models systematically underestimated out-of-frame TCR alpha sharing, but the models matched the sharing seen between unrelated individuals. Invariant T cells such as MAIT and iNKT could partly confound zero-insertion analyses, although diverse VJ usage argued against such confounding for most clonotypes. In beta out-of-frame sequences, excess twin sharing was weaker, because having fewer shared sequences lowered the signal-to-noise ratio.

Comments on this clonotype: There is no known antigen for this receptor. No base quality values were provided; no much bigger clone lies one nucleotide off.

Every donor was a healthy Caucasian. The twin cohort comprised three pairs of female monozygotic twins, all aged roughly 18 to 30 years. Positive isolation kits from Invitrogen were used to isolate the CD4+ and CD8+ T cell populations. The library was built by means of 5' RACE. The run used an Illumina HiSeq 2000. Template switching introduced a universal primer binding site; the final cDNA contained a unique molecular identifier, enabling accurate counting of TCR cDNA molecules. First-strand cDNA for TCR alpha and beta chains was synthesized from specific primers in the conserved constant-segment region. Each cDNA library was double barcoded, with a SMART-Mk sample barcode plus Illumina barcodes, to control for contamination. TruSeq adapter sequences along with Illumina sample barcodes were introduced in two successive PCR steps. The TCR alpha and beta cDNA libraries were sequenced on the Illumina HiSeq platform using custom primers. For the original study's pipeline: Raw reads were processed with MiGEC to extract unique molecular identifiers, and MiXCR was used to determine CDR3 positions. For each individual, recombination models were inferred using an EM algorithm with the repgenHMM and IGoR tools. Shared clonotypes were analyzed with the tcR package in R, and sharing was normalized by the product of cloneset sizes. To study raw recombination without the effects of thymic and clonal selection, out-of-frame nonproductive sequences were analyzed. Using fastp at Q25 and MiXCR, TCRdb reprocessed the public reads and kept productive beta chains. Every CDR3 protein is listed once, alongside the most common genes and DNA of its rows. None of the V and J calls come from the authors' own analysis; TCRdb made them. This sample is represented by 400,000 to 550,000 distinct CDR3 sequences; 20% to 25% of them were singletons. The ten largest clones add up to 2.9% of the sample.

Taken from the germline V gene (reference sequence), the CDR1 and CDR2 loops are DFQATT and SNEGSKA. The CDR3 numbers 12 residues from cysteine through phenylalanine. Only the CDR3 DNA is retained, 36 bases long and in frame from the first base. V loses 6 bases of germline sequence and J loses 2 bases, and the interval between the two ends is 11 bases. The same specimen was also included in a second study, on T cells expressing NK-cell markers. That second report states: In sorted CD3+CD56+NKG2C+, CD3+CD56+NKG2C- and CD3+CD56-NKG2C+ T-cell subsets from 8 or 9 donors, TCR beta-chain repertoires were profiled. Among the eight sequenced donors, seven were HCMV-seropositive and one was HCMV-seronegative. In several experiments an anti-gammadeltaTCR antibody was added to restrict sorting to alphabetaTCR-expressing T cells. For five or six donors, the dominant CD3+CD56+NKG2C+ clonotypes were among the top 10 CD8+ clonotypes and accounted for roughly 1.0-8% of CD8+ T cells. Those dominant clonotypes were again the most abundant among CD3+CD56-NKG2C+ cells in a few donors, at 28.3-60.1%. Whether the expanded NKG2C-expressing T cell clones were specific for HCMV antigens was left unclear. The study sequenced eight donors, all healthy volunteers chosen at random: three men and five women. HCMV serostatus was determined by detecting HCMV-specific IgG in serum with a commercial ELISA kit. MIGEC was used to demultiplex reads and group reads by UMI, and MiTCR was used to assemble and quantify clonotypes. To exclude erroneous sequences, any TCR cDNA sequence not supported by at least two reads was discarded. The tcR package was used for downstream repertoire analysis, and clonotypes were matched across fractions by CDR3 nucleotide sequence plus V segment. VDJmatch was used to annotate antigen specificity against VDJdb, with one amino acid substitution in CDR3 allowed.

Sample: CD4+ T cells sorted from blood. The chain uses TRBV20-1 and TRBJ2-7, with TRBD1 tentatively as D gene (6 bases match). The TCR originated in a woman aged 18-29 years in good health. The nucleotides read TGCAGTGCAAAAGCAGGGGCCTACGAGCAGTACTTC. Its coded protein is CSAKAGAYEQYF.